What follows describes a single T cell receptor (beta chain). The CDR3 is 13 amino acids. Germline CDR1 SQVTM, CDR2 ANQGSEA. The trim removed 4 bases at V and 5 bases at J, leaving 7 bases unmatched. This record comes from a study of blood T cell repertoires in COVID-19. Across the study: Sites across the United States, Italy and Spain contributed samples from acute and convalescent COVID-19. T cells, B-cell-depleted T cells, or PBMCs provided the cDNA or gDNA that served as material.

In the original workflow: Nucleated cell number was recorded as an estimate derived from reference gene primer amplification. Clones were sequenced by immunoSEQ multiplex PCR, and TCRdb holds only the in-frame ones, with some missing. The DNA was the basis for D and trimming; V, J and clone size are from that table. The sample contains under 200,000 clones, 70% to 90% of which appear only once. The TCR was taken from an elderly woman with acute or convalescent COVID-19. J is TRBJ2-5 and V is TRBV29-1; 7 bases are shared with TRBD2. The sequenced material came from peripheral blood. In DNA, the CDR3 is TGCAGCGTTGCACTGGGGGGGATGGAGACCCAGTACTTC. Its translation is CSVALGGMETQYF.